This is a list of T cell receptor beta chains from one sample in a study of T cells in Graves' hyperthyroidism and ophthalmopathy. TCRdb fed the multiplex PCR reads into MiXCR, producing one record per CDR3 protein. The sample has under 250,000 distinct CDR3 sequences; 17% are singletons. The material sequenced was blood. The receptors come from a man aged 50-60 years with Graves' hyperthyroidism. CDR3s include the opening cysteine and the closing phenylalanine or tryptophan. D genes are given only for firm matches. Clone size, where shown, is once, few, many, or a class for clones that have expanded.

D gene	V gene	clone size	J gene	CDR3 protein	CDR3 DNA
NA	TRBV24-1	NA	TRBJ2-2	CATSRTAGDIGELFF	TGTGCCACCAGTCGTACAGCAGGGGACATCGGGGAGCTGTTTTTT
NA	TRBV7-9	few	TRBJ2-1	CASSRGQFNSYNEQFF	TGTGCCAGCAGCCGTGGACAGTTCAACTCCTACAATGAGCAGTTCTTC
TRBD2	TRBV29-1	few	TRBJ2-1	CSVSVGTNLTEQFF	TGCAGCGTTAGTGTTGGGACTAACTTAACTGAGCAGTTCTTC
NA	TRBV7-9	many	TRBJ2-1	CASSPIAGISGNEQFF	TGTGCCAGCAGCCCCATTGCGGGAATAAGTGGTAATGAGCAGTTCTTC
NA	TRBV6-1	many	TRBJ1-4	CASSENWRGEKLFF	TGTGCCAGCAGTGAAAACTGGAGAGGGGAAAAACTGTTTTTT
TRBD2	TRBV4-2	few	TRBJ2-3	CASSQEAGGGTDTQYF	TGTGCCAGCAGCCAAGAAGCGGGAGGTGGTACAGATACGCAGTATTTT
NA	TRBV7-2	few	TRBJ2-3	CASSLTRFTDTQYF	TGTGCCAGCAGCTTGACTAGATTCACAGATACGCAGTATTTT
NA	TRBV30	many	TRBJ2-7	CAWSRGPTTYEQYF	TGTGCCTGGAGTCGGGGACCGACAACCTACGAGCAGTACTTC
NA	TRBV10-1	many	TRBJ1-4	CASSESSTGREKLFF	TGCGCCAGCAGTGAGTCGTCGACGGGCCGGGAAAAACTGTTTTTT
TRBD2	TRBV4-1	few	TRBJ2-1	CASSPITRRGRASNNEQFF	TGCGCCAGCAGCCCCATCACAAGACGCGGGAGGGCCTCGAACAATGAGCAGTTCTTC
NA	TRBV7-2	NA	TRBJ2-2	CASPVSSKGGELFF	TGTGCCAGCCCTGTCTCCTCTAAAGGCGGGGAGCTGTTTTTT
TRBD2	TRBV24-1	many	TRBJ2-1	CATSDQGLAGGSEQFF	TGTGCCACCAGTGATCAAGGACTAGCGGGAGGAAGTGAGCAGTTCTTC
TRBD1	TRBV12-5	many	TRBJ2-7	CASMRTGGYEQYF	TGTGCTAGTATGAGGACAGGGGGCTACGAGCAGTACTTC
TRBD1	TRBV12-5	many	TRBJ2-7	CASGSTGQGPYGQYF	TGTGCTAGTGGTTCGACGGGACAGGGGCCTTACGGGCAGTACTTC
NA	TRBV7-3	few	TRBJ2-2	CASSPDSNTGELFF	TGTGCCAGCAGCCCCGATTCGAACACCGGGGAGCTGTTTTTT
NA	TRBV12-3/TRBV12-4	NA	TRBJ1-2	CASSYPGEGYTF	TGTGCCAGCAGTTACCCGGGCGAGGGCTACACCTTC
NA	TRBV9	NA	TRBJ2-2	CASSVSSLAGELFF	TGTGCCAGCAGCGTATCTAGTCTCGCCGGGGAGCTGTTTTTT
NA	TRBV20-1	NA	TRBJ1-1	CSARRTGVTFF	TGCAGTGCTAGGAGGACGGGTGTTACTTTCTTT
TRBD2	TRBV28	many	TRBJ2-7	CASRRTSGTSYEQYF	TGTGCCAGCAGACGGACTAGCGGGACGTCCTACGAGCAGTACTTC
TRBD1	TRBV28	many	TRBJ1-1	CAIQRTGWDTEAFF	TGTGCCATCCAAAGGACAGGGTGGGACACTGAAGCTTTCTTT
TRBD2	TRBV7-9	few	TRBJ2-3	CASSATLAGKGADTQYF	TGTGCCAGCAGCGCCACACTAGCGGGGAAAGGGGCAGATACGCAGTATTTT
NA	TRBV27	few	TRBJ1-5	CASSLTISNQPQHF	TGTGCCAGCAGTTTGACTATTAGCAATCAGCCCCAGCATTTT
NA	TRBV7-9	many	TRBJ1-2	CASSRAPGDYGYTF	TGTGCCAGCAGCCGGGCCCCCGGGGACTATGGCTACACCTTC
TRBD2	TRBV20-1	many	TRBJ2-5	CSARKGSGQETQYF	TGCAGTGCTAGAAAAGGTAGCGGGCAAGAGACCCAGTACTTC
NA	TRBV20-1	many	TRBJ2-3	CSARHSSGTDTQYF	TGCAGTGCTAGACATTCTAGCGGCACAGATACGCAGTATTTT
TRBD1	TRBV11-2	many	TRBJ1-5	CASSFYTGGGNQPQHF	TGTGCCAGCAGCTTTTACACAGGGGGCGGCAATCAGCCCCAGCATTTT
NA	TRBV5-1	NA	TRBJ1-2	CASSLPGRYYGYTF	TGCGCCAGCAGCTTGCCGGGACGGTACTATGGCTACACCTTC
TRBD2	TRBV6-1	many	TRBJ2-3	CASSNSGRADTQYF	TGTGCCAGCAGTAATAGCGGGAGGGCGGATACGCAGTATTTT
NA	TRBV5-1	NA	TRBJ2-5	CASSLQGPPGETQYF	TGCGCCAGCAGCTTGCAGGGCCCTCCGGGGGAGACCCAGTACTTC
NA	TRBV28	NA	TRBJ1-2	CASSPGGEGSYGYTF	TGTGCCAGCAGCCCGGGAGGGGAAGGGAGCTATGGCTACACCTTC
TRBD1	TRBV12-3/TRBV12-4	many	TRBJ2-7	CASSHRQGYEQYF	TGTGCCAGCAGCCACCGACAGGGCTACGAGCAGTACTTC
TRBD2	TRBV20-1	many	TRBJ2-1	CSARKLAAPDEQFF	TGCAGTGCTAGAAAACTAGCGGCCCCAGATGAGCAGTTCTTC
NA	TRBV7-2	many	TRBJ1-2	CASSPDSSRGYTF	TGTGCCAGCAGCCCCGACAGCTCAAGGGGCTACACCTTC
NA	TRBV6-2/TRBV6-3	many	TRBJ1-5	CASSYVFGGTGNQPQHF	TGTGCCAGCAGTTACGTTTTTGGCGGTACGGGCAATCAGCCCCAGCATTTT
TRBD1	TRBV5-8	NA	TRBJ1-1	CASSTGQGGTEAFF	TGTGCCAGCAGCACCGGACAGGGCGGCACTGAAGCTTTCTTT
NA	TRBV4-1	many	TRBJ1-4	CASSQAPARANEKLFF	TGCGCCAGCAGCCAAGCCCCCGCGAGGGCGAATGAAAAACTGTTTTTT
TRBD2	TRBV24-1	few	TRBJ2-3	CATSDPGTSGRGLDTQYF	TGTGCCACCAGTGACCCCGGGACTAGCGGGAGGGGCCTAGATACGCAGTATTTT
TRBD1	TRBV20-1	NA	TRBJ1-2	CSAPRTGQLNYGYTF	TGCAGTGCCCCCCGGACAGGCCAACTTAACTATGGCTACACCTTC
TRBD2	TRBV30	NA	TRBJ2-7	CAWSSGGYEQYF	TGTGCCTGGAGTAGCGGGGGATACGAGCAGTACTTC
TRBD1	TRBV5-1	many	TRBJ1-5	CASSRQGDQPQHF	TGCGCCAGCTCCCGACAGGGTGATCAGCCCCAGCATTTT
NA	TRBV19	NA	TRBJ1-1	CASSIDFLVNTEAFF	TGTGCCAGTAGTATAGATTTCCTCGTGAACACTGAAGCTTTCTTT
NA	TRBV12-5	few	TRBJ1-2	CASGLEQAYGYTF	TGTGCTAGTGGTTTGGAACAGGCCTATGGCTACACCTTC
TRBD2	TRBV6-2/TRBV6-3	many	TRBJ2-7	CASSYLLAGVEQYF	TGTGCCAGCAGTTACTTGCTTGCGGGAGTCGAGCAGTACTTC
TRBD1	TRBV27	few	TRBJ1-5	CASSTYTTGTPQHF	TGTGCCAGCAGTACTTATACGACAGGGACGCCCCAGCATTTT
TRBD1	TRBV7-3	NA	TRBJ1-5	CASSPTGTGYSNQPQHF	TGTGCCAGCAGCCCAACCGGGACAGGCTATAGCAATCAGCCCCAGCATTTT
TRBD1	TRBV5-1	many	TRBJ1-2	CASSLARTGRDGYTF	TGCGCCAGCAGCTTGGCCCGGACAGGTCGTGATGGCTACACCTTC
NA	TRBV6-1	NA	TRBJ2-5	CASSSQLGETQYF	TGTGCCAGCAGTAGTCAGTTGGGAGAGACCCAGTACTTC
TRBD2	TRBV20-1	many	TRBJ2-1	CSARELAGGPSSYNEQFF	TGCAGTGCTAGAGAACTAGCGGGAGGTCCGAGCTCCTACAATGAGCAGTTCTTC
TRBD1	TRBV28	many	TRBJ1-1	CASSHTGGGGRAEAFF	TGTGCCAGCAGTCATACAGGGGGCGGAGGTCGTGCTGAAGCTTTCTTT
TRBD1	TRBV28	NA	TRBJ2-7	CASSPGTGGAYEQYF	TGTGCCAGCAGTCCAGGGACAGGGGGCGCGTACGAGCAGTACTTC
NA	TRBV5-5	many	TRBJ2-7	CASSWRGGQRSSYEQYF	TGTGCCAGCAGCTGGCGGGGAGGACAGCGTTCCTCCTACGAGCAGTACTTC
NA	TRBV2	many	TRBJ2-1	CASSERSGYNEQFF	TGTGCCAGCAGTGAACGTAGCGGCTACAATGAGCAGTTCTTC
NA	TRBV7-9	few	TRBJ2-7	CASSDPGQTYEQYF	TGTGCCAGCAGCGACCCGGGACAAACCTACGAGCAGTACTTC
NA	TRBV2	many	TRBJ1-1	CASTGRWGEGEAFF	TGTGCCAGCACCGGCCGGTGGGGAGAGGGTGAAGCTTTCTTT